One sample yielded the 30 T cell receptor beta chains listed below, sequenced in a study of OX40 agonist ivuxolimab in advanced cancers. Method: immunoSEQ multiplex PCR; TCRdb's copy keeps in-frame clones and lacks some. The sample lists approximately 51,000 clones; 70% to 80% were seen once. The sample was CD4+ or CD8+ T cells sorted from blood, taken in a trial of the OX40 agonist ivuxolimab. These TCRs come from an adult with an advanced solid tumor such as melanoma, head and neck, liver or kidney cancer.

This rearrangement joins TRBV5-1 to TRBJ2-1, with a tentative D call TRBD2 (6 bases). The CDR3 contains 16 residues. The germline V gene encodes CDR1 SGHRS and CDR2 YFSETQ. V lost 4 bases to trimming and J lost 2 bases, with 16 bases between them. In DNA, the CDR3 is TGCGCCAGCAGCCTCGCCGGTGCGGGACCCTACAATGAGCAGTTCTTC. It yields the protein CASSLAGAGPYNEQFF.

This chain links TRBV11-1 with TRBJ2-7, with D possibly TRBD2 on 5 matching bases. V was trimmed by 7 bases and J by 5 bases, leaving 18 bases between them. The CDR3 is 14 amino acids. CDR1 SGHAT and CDR2 FQDESV come from the germline V gene (reference sequence). The CDR3 bases are TGTGCCAGCATGGGGAGCGCGGCGGATGACGAGCAGTACTTC. This codes for CASMGSAADDEQYF.

The rearrangement joins TRBV27 to TRBJ1-4, with unresolved D. CDR1 and CDR2 from the germline V gene are MNHEY and SMNVEV (reference sequence). CDR3 size: 15 residues. V gave up 6 bases and J gave up 7 bases, with 18 bases separating them. CDR3 amino acids: CASRKSGLAGEKLFF. In DNA, the CDR3 is TGTGCCAGCAGAAAGTCCGGGTTAGCAGGTGAAAAACTGTTTTTT.

The chain carries TRBV5-6 and TRBJ2-2; 8 nucleotides agree with TRBD2. The CDR3 has 16 residues. V was pared by 0 bases and J by 4 bases, with 5 bases of the junction left unmatched. Germline V gene data show CDR1 as SGHDT and CDR2 as YYEEEE. CDR3 DNA sequence: TGTGCCAGCAGCTTGGTTCCGGGAGGGGTCACCGGGGAGCTGTTTTTT. It translates to CASSLVPGGVTGELFF.

This chain uses TRBV5-6 with TRBJ2-7, with unresolved D. The germline gives CDR1 SGHDT, CDR2 YYEEEE. V lost 0 bases and J lost 0, with 10 bases in between. This CDR3 spans 15 amino acids. The CDR3 DNA reads as TGTGCCAGCAGCTTGGTGTCGTTAAGCTCCTACGAGCAGTACTTC. This sequence encodes CASSLVSLSSYEQYF.

This chain uses TRBV5-1 with TRBJ1-5; perhaps TRBD1 as D (5 bases). Between the trimmed V and J ends, which lost 0 bases and 7 bases, there was a span of 8 bases. Germline V gives CDR1 SGHRS, CDR2 YFSETQ. The CDR3 runs to 13 residues. CDR3 sequence: CASSLAGEQPQHF. In DNA form, the CDR3 reads TGCGCCAGCAGCTTGGCGGGGGAACAGCCCCAGCATTTT.

This chain links TRBV5-6 with TRBJ2-6, with D hard to call. In germline, CDR1 is SGHDT, CDR2 YYEEEE. The CDR3 has 17 residues. Between the trimmed V and J ends, which lost 2 bases and 2 bases, there was a span of 14 bases. CDR3 DNA: TGTGCCAGCAGCTTAGTGGGTCGTCAGGCTGGGGCCAACGTCCTGACTTTC. Protein product: CASSLVGRQAGANVLTF.

The chain employs TRBV19 and TRBJ2-2, with D unclear. The CDR3 runs 13 residues. Germline lookup yields CDR1 LNHDA and CDR2 SQIVND (reference sequence). Trimming removed 1 base at V and 5 bases at J, with 5 bases between. This chain's CDR3 is CASSIAGTGELFF. CDR3 DNA sequence: TGTGCCAGTAGTATAGCAGGAACCGGGGAGCTGTTTTTT.

The V call is TRBV4-1, the J call TRBJ2-1; TRBD1 might be the D (7 bases). CDR3 size: 16 residues. In germline, CDR1 is MGHRA, CDR2 YSYEKL. V dropped 4 bases and J dropped 2 bases, with 15 bases sitting between them. In DNA form, the CDR3 reads TGCGCCAGCAGCCCAGGGACCAGGGGGGCCTACAATGAGCAGTTCTTC. Protein product: CASSPGTRGAYNEQFF.

This clone showed up just once. The chain recombines TRBV5-1 with TRBJ2-5; D uncertain. This CDR3 has 13 amino acids. CDR1 is SGHRS, CDR2 YFSETQ, per germline. Between the trimmed V and J ends, which lost 3 bases and 5 bases, there was a span of 11 bases. The CDR3 DNA reads as TGCGCCAGCAGCTCAGGCCCTGACGAGACCCAGTACTTC. It encodes CASSSGPDETQYF.

The J gene is TRBJ2-2, the V gene TRBV10-3; 10 bases map to TRBD1. The V gene end was trimmed by 11 bases and the J gene end by 2 bases; junction bases not matched to a gene: 8. The CDR3 spans 15 residues. Germline V CDR1 and CDR2: ENHRY, SYGVKD. The chain's CDR3 is CAVGTGDGNTGELFF. CDR3 in DNA: TGTGCCGTCGGGACAGGGGACGGTAACACCGGGGAGCTGTTTTTT.

This chain uses TRBV10-3 with TRBJ1-2; D call uncertain. The germline CDR1 and CDR2 sequences are ENHRY and SYGVKD. The CDR3 runs to 12 residues. Trimming cost V 3 bases and J 0 bases, with 2 bases left between them. The CDR3 reads CAISDTNYGYTF. The CDR3 DNA reads as TGTGCCATCAGTGACACTAACTATGGCTACACCTTC.

V usage is TRBV5-1 and J usage is TRBJ1-6, with 11 bases identical to TRBD1. J was trimmed by 9 bases and V by 4 bases; bases with no gene match: 6. Germline V gene data show CDR1 as SGHRS and CDR2 as YFSETQ. This CDR3 has 15 residues. The CDR3 protein is CASSTGQGAGSPLHF. The DNA for the CDR3 is TGCGCCAGCAGCACCGGACAGGGGGCGGGTTCACCCCTCCACTTT.

CDR3 in DNA: TGCGCCAGCAGCTGGACTAGCGGGGCCTACGAGCAGTACTTC. The encoded protein is CASSWTSGAYEQYF. This chain joins TRBV5-1 and TRBJ2-7; 12 positions match TRBD2. The CDR3 is 14 amino acids. Germline CDR1 reads SGHRS; CDR2 reads YFSETQ. V trimming: 3 bases; J trimming: 2 bases; junction bases outside the gene matches: 0.

The chain employs TRBV7-9 and TRBJ2-5; D gene ambiguous. CDR1 is SEHNR and CDR2 is FQNEAQ in the germline V gene (reference sequence). This CDR3 spans 13 amino acids. V lost 5 bases and J lost 2, with 9 bases in between. The CDR3 DNA reads as TGTGCCAGCAGCATTCCCCCACAAGAGACCCAGTACTTC. It encodes CASSIPPQETQYF.

By sample fraction, this clone is medium-sized (0.01 to 0.1%). This chain uses TRBV28 with TRBJ1-1, with a weak D call TRBD1 (6 bases). CDR1 is MDHEN and CDR2 is SYDVKM in the germline V gene. With 6 bases removed from V and 4 bases from J, the gap between germline ends came to 15 bases. This CDR3 has 14 residues. The DNA of the CDR3 is TGTGCCAGCAGCATTGGGGGGCAGGGCACTGAAGCTTTCTTT. This translates into CASSIGGQGTEAFF. Variable domain in full (rest from reference TRBV28 and TRBJ1-1): DVKVTQSSRYLVKRTGEKVFLECVQDMDHENMFWYRQDPGLGLRLIYFSYDVKMKEKGDIPEGYSVSREKKERFSLILESASTNQTSMYLCASSIGGQGTEAFFGQGTRLTVV.

The genes are TRBV5-1 and TRBJ2-5, with TRBD2 identical over 7 bases. The ends lost 4 bases at V and 5 bases at J; junction bases unmatched: 11. The CDR3 consists of 15 residues. CDR1 is SGHRS and CDR2 is YFSETQ in the germline V gene. The CDR3 DNA reads TGCGCCAGCAGCCCTGGAGCGGGGAGTACGGAGACCCAGTACTTC. It is translated as CASSPGAGSTETQYF.

This clone qualifies as medium-sized. The CDR3 loop reads CASSPLGQGNEKLFF. The DNA of the CDR3 is TGTGCCAGCTCACCACTGGGACAGGGGAATGAAAAACTGTTTTTT. The gene calls are TRBV18 and TRBJ1-4; 10 positions match TRBD1. CDR3 length equals 15 residues. The germline gives CDR1 KGHSH, CDR2 LQKENI. Trimming cost V 1 base and J 5 bases; bases outside gene matches: 1.

This chain connects TRBV7-9 to TRBJ2-5; D call uncertain. The germline V gene has CDR1 SEHNR and CDR2 FQNEAQ (reference sequence). The CDR3 extends over 13 amino acids. V was cut by 7 bases and J by 2 bases, with 11 bases left in between. The CDR3 DNA reads TGTGCCAGCACTGTCGCGGTTCAAGAGACCCAGTACTTC. This encodes CASTVAVQETQYF.

The rearrangement uses TRBV6-5 and TRBJ2-2, with D maybe TRBD1 (6 bases). The CDR3 has 15 amino acids. The ends were cut back, 6 bases at V and 1 base at J, with 12 bases in the middle. CDR1 is MNHEY, CDR2 SVGAGI, per germline. CDR3 residues: CASRSTGRNTGELFF. Written as DNA, the CDR3 is TGTGCCAGCAGGTCAACAGGGAGGAACACCGGGGAGCTGTTTTTT.

In the case of this clone: The sample holds other DNA sequences that translate to the same CDR3. This sequence joins TRBV18 and TRBJ2-3; D ambiguous. Germline CDR1 KGHSH, CDR2 LQKENI. The CDR3 consists of 13 residues. The ends were cut back, 2 bases at V and 2 bases at J, with 5 bases in the middle. This chain's CDR3 is CASSPGYTDTQYF. The CDR3 DNA is TGTGCCAGCTCACCAGGGTACACAGATACGCAGTATTTT.

The rearrangement joins TRBV6-5 to TRBJ2-7; D is perhaps TRBD1 (6 bases). V shed 8 bases and J shed 3 bases, with 20 bases lying between them. The CDR3 consists of 15 residues. Germline CDR1 reads MNHEY; CDR2 reads SVGAGI. This CDR3 is CASHSPGQNRYEQYF. CDR3 in DNA: TGTGCCAGCCACTCACCGGGACAAAACCGCTACGAGCAGTACTTC.

The V gene is TRBV14, the J gene TRBJ1-1; maybe TRBD1 (6 bases). V lost 4 bases and J lost 9, with 27 bases in between. Germline values: CDR1 SGHDN, CDR2 FVKESK. The CDR3 is made up of 17 amino acids. The CDR3 bases are TGTGCCAGCAGCCCAAATAGAGGACAGAACTCTCCAAGGAAAGCTTTCTTT. Its protein product is CASSPNRGQNSPRKAFF.

This rearrangement joins TRBV5-6 to TRBJ2-7; 12 nucleotides line up with TRBD2. The CDR3 covers 16 residues. Trimming cost V 2 bases and J 1 base; bases outside gene matches: 4. Germline CDR1 is SGHDT and CDR2 is YYEEEE. The CDR3 nucleotides read TGTGCCAGCAGCTTCCGGACTAGCGGGACTTCCTACGAGCAGTACTTC. Protein product: CASSFRTSGTSYEQYF.

The rearrangement joins TRBV18 to TRBJ2-5; D remains ambiguous. V was pared by 1 base and J by 0 bases, with 12 bases between. This CDR3 is built from 16 residues. Germline V lookup: CDR1 KGHSH, CDR2 LQKENI. The chain's CDR3 is CASSPRQPINQETQYF. The CDR3, as DNA: TGTGCCAGCTCACCACGTCAGCCCATCAACCAAGAGACCCAGTACTTC. Filled out from reference TRBV18 and TRBJ2-5, the complete variable domain reads NAGVMQNPRHLVRRRGQEARLRCSPMKGHSHVYWYRQLPEEGLKFMVYLQKENIIDESGMPKERFSAEFPKEGPSILRIQQVVRGDSAAYFCASSPRQPINQETQYFGPGTRLLVL.

The chain combines TRBV11-3 with TRBJ2-1; maybe TRBD2 (7 bases). The germline V gene encodes CDR1 SGHNT and CDR2 YENEEA. This CDR3 spans 16 amino acids. Trimming removed 2 bases from V and 4 bases from J, with 15 bases in between. In DNA form, the CDR3 reads TGTGCCAGCAGCTTAACCAGGGGACTACCTTACAATGAGCAGTTCTTC. Translation: CASSLTRGLPYNEQFF.

The chain joins TRBV15 to TRBJ2-2; 13 nucleotides agree with TRBD2. V gave up 1 base and J gave up 6 bases; unmatched junction bases: 5. Germline V gives CDR1 LNHNV, CDR2 YYDKDF (reference sequence). The CDR3 spans 17 residues. The CDR3 nucleotides read TGTGCCACCAGCAGAGCCCTGGGACTAGCGGGACCCGGGGAGCTGTTTTTT. Translating gives CATSRALGLAGPGELFF.

The rearrangement uses TRBV29-1 and TRBJ2-2; TRBD1 matches at 7 bases. CDR3 size: 14 residues. Germline assignment: CDR1 SQVTM and CDR2 ANQGSEA. V gave up 6 bases and J gave up 0 bases; unmatched junction bases: 4. The CDR3 DNA follows: TGCAGCGTGGTAGACAGGGCGAACACCGGGGAGCTGTTTTTT. Encoded protein: CSVVDRANTGELFF.

The chain links TRBV13 to TRBJ2-7; TRBD2 matches at 11 bases. Per germline, CDR1 PRHDT and CDR2 FYEKMQ (reference sequence). This CDR3 has 15 amino acids. V was clipped by 5 bases and J by 3 bases; unmatched bases: 6. DNA for the CDR3: TGTGCCAGCAGCATAACTAGCGGGAGCTACTACGAGCAGTACTTC. It yields the protein CASSITSGSYYEQYF.

The rearrangement uses TRBV7-9 and TRBJ1-2; a possible D gene is TRBD1 (5 bases). The CDR3 is 15 residues long. V was cut by 5 bases and J by 4 bases, with 17 bases left in between. Per the germline V gene, CDR1 is SEHNR and CDR2 is FQNEAQ (reference sequence). Here the CDR3 DNA reads TGTGCCAGCAGCCACAGCCAGGACGGGGGCTATGGCTACACCTTC. It specifies CASSHSQDGGYGYTF.